Each of the 27 T cell receptor beta chains below was sequenced from the same sample in a study of beta chain features in type 1 diabetes. Findings and limits, study-wide: All four CD4+ subsets from Type 1 diabetes patients carried moderately but significantly shorter TCRB CDR3s.

Antigens for these TCRs are unknown. The investigators reverse transcribed all of the isolated RNA, so they sequenced expressed TCRB transcripts. Only in-frame clones appear in the TCRdb table, and some are missing; sequencing was by immunoSEQ multiplex PCR. The sample shows about 660,000 clones, about an eighth of them seen only once. The sequenced material came from naive CD4+ T cells from blood. These receptors all stem from a man between 18 and 35 years old with type 1 diabetes.

The chain links TRBV6-5 to TRBJ2-7, with 7 bases identical to TRBD1. V shed 2 bases, J shed 1 base, and the junction held 5 bases outside the gene matches. The V gene's germline CDR1 is MNHEY and CDR2 SVGAGI. There are 15 residues in the CDR3. In DNA form, the CDR3 reads TGTGCCAGCAGTTACGAGGGACAGAGTTCCTACGAGCAGTACTTC. Its protein is CASSYEGQSSYEQYF.

This clone has more than one count but fewer than ten. This chain joins TRBV27 and TRBJ2-6; 11 bases are shared with TRBD1. Germline CDR1 is MNHEY and CDR2 is SMNVEV (reference sequence). The CDR3 length is 17 residues. V shed 5 bases and J 4 bases; nucleotides not matched to a gene: 7. DNA of the CDR3: TGTGCCAGCAGTCCTGGACAGGGGGCGCAAGGGGCCAACGTCCTGACTTTC. Its translation is CASSPGQGAQGANVLTF.

This rearrangement joins TRBV29-1 to TRBJ1-2; maybe TRBD1 (5 bases). Looked up from germline, CDR1 is SQVTM and CDR2 is ANQGSEA. V shed 2 bases and J shed 7 bases, with 11 bases lying between them. The CDR3 has 12 amino acids. The CDR3 coding sequence is TGCAGCGTTGAATGGGGGACCGCTGGCTACACCTTC. Its protein is CSVEWGTAGYTF.

This clone has just a few counts. The chain combines TRBV28 with TRBJ1-5, with unresolved D. Germline V lookup: CDR1 MDHEN, CDR2 SYDVKM. The CDR3 covers 15 residues. V lost 3 bases and J 2 bases, leaving 11 bases between the germline ends. The CDR3 nucleotides are TGTGCCAGCAGTTTGGAGGGATCGGGCAATCAGCCCCAGCATTTT. It encodes CASSLEGSGNQPQHF.

This clone was counted a few times. The identical CDR3 is also encoded by other nucleotide sequences in the sample. The rearrangement joins TRBV14 to TRBJ2-7; a possible D gene is TRBD1 (6 bases). Germline V CDR1 and CDR2: SGHDN, FVKESK. The CDR3 runs to 12 residues. V lost 4 bases to trimming and J lost 4 bases, with 8 bases between them. The CDR3 is CASSLQGYEQYF. The CDR3 DNA follows: TGTGCCAGCAGCCTTCAGGGGTACGAGCAGTACTTC.

This clone was picked up a small number of times. The chain has TRBV7-9 and TRBJ2-3; D call uncertain. This CDR3 has 14 residues. Germline values: CDR1 SEHNR, CDR2 FQNEAQ (reference sequence). V lost 6 bases and J 0 bases, leaving 10 bases between the germline ends. In nucleotides, the CDR3 is TGTGCCAGCAGGGTGAAAACTAGCACAGATACGCAGTATTTT. This encodes CASRVKTSTDTQYF.

The chain uses TRBV19 and TRBJ1-5; no firm D call. V lost 10 bases and J 2 bases, leaving 12 bases between the germline ends. The CDR3 contains 13 residues. Germline V gives CDR1 LNHDA, CDR2 SQIVND (reference sequence). CDR3 sequence (DNA): TGTGCCACCCTCTCTGGGGGCAATCAGCCCCAGCATTTT. Its protein is CATLSGGNQPQHF.

Points on this clone: Other DNA sequences in the sample encode the same CDR3. This chain joins TRBV7-3 and TRBJ1-2; the D gene is possibly TRBD1 (5 bases). The CDR3 has 14 amino acids. Germline CDR1 and CDR2: SGHTA and FQGTGA. Trimming stripped 5 bases from V and 1 base from J, with 11 bases between. The DNA for the CDR3 is TGTGCCAGCAGCCCGGGCGGGGGTAACTATGGCTACACCTTC. Its translation is CASSPGGGNYGYTF.

This sequence joins TRBV5-4 and TRBJ2-3; D is undetermined. The length of the CDR3 is 12 residues. The V gene lost 4 bases and the J gene lost 5 bases, with 8 bases spanning the gap. The germline gives CDR1 SGHNT, CDR2 YYREEE (reference sequence). The CDR3 bases are TGTGCCAGCAGCACGTTCCAAGATACGCAGTATTTT. It translates to CASSTFQDTQYF.

This clone appeared a few times. The J gene is TRBJ1-1, the V gene TRBV7-3; no clear D gene. This CDR3 contains 14 residues. Germline V gene data show CDR1 as SGHTA and CDR2 as FQGTGA. Trimming stripped 4 bases from V and 1 base from J, with 10 bases between. Here the CDR3 DNA reads TGTGCCAGCAGCTATCGGACGGGGAACACTGAAGCTTTCTTT. Protein sequence: CASSYRTGNTEAFF.

The chain joins TRBV25-1 to TRBJ1-4, with no clear D. Deletions cut 2 bases from V and 0 bases from J, with 10 bases between. This CDR3 comprises 16 residues. CDR1 is MGHDK and CDR2 is SYGVNS in the germline V gene. The CDR3 DNA sequence: TGTGCCAGCAGTGAAAGGACCACGACAACTAATGAAAAACTGTTTTTT. Its translation: CASSERTTTTNEKLFF.

This clone has a handful of counts. The chain recombines TRBV7-9 with TRBJ1-1, with no clear D. The V end lost 4 bases, the J end lost 7 bases, and 16 bases lay between the germline ends. The germline CDR1 and CDR2 sequences are SEHNR and FQNEAQ (reference sequence). The CDR3 is 14 amino acids. This CDR3 reads CASSSRWGFNEAFF. The CDR3 nucleotides are TGTGCCAGCAGCTCCCGATGGGGTTTTAATGAAGCTTTCTTT.

This chain connects TRBV28 to TRBJ2-7; possible D gene TRBD1, 6 bases. V lost 8 bases to trimming and J lost 12 bases, with 17 bases between them. This CDR3 region has 11 residues. Germline V gene data show CDR1 as MDHEN and CDR2 as SYDVKM. The CDR3 DNA sequence: TGTGCCAGCGGAACAAACAGGGTTGTGTACTTC. It specifies CASGTNRVVYF.

Only a few counts were recorded for this clone. Other DNA sequences from this sample encode an identical CDR3 as well. The chain links TRBV20-1 to TRBJ2-5; no clear D gene. V was cut by 6 bases and J by 5 bases, with 7 bases left in between. CDR3 size: 10 residues. In germline, CDR1 is DFQATT, CDR2 SNEGSKA (reference sequence). CDR3 protein: CSAIGETQYF. CDR3 DNA: TGCAGTGCCATCGGGGAGACCCAGTACTTC.

The chain couples TRBV30 to TRBJ2-5; D might be TRBD2 (5 bases). Between the trimmed V and J ends, which lost 3 bases and 2 bases, there was a span of 10 bases. The length of the CDR3 is 13 residues. The germline gives CDR1 GTSNPN, CDR2 SVGIG (reference sequence). The CDR3 sequence is CAWRLSGQETQYF. CDR3 bases: TGTGCCTGGAGGCTTTCGGGGCAAGAGACCCAGTACTTC.

V usage is TRBV18 and J usage is TRBJ2-7, with D unresolved. The V end lost 4 bases, the J end lost 0 bases, and 10 bases lay between the germline ends. Germline CDR1 reads KGHSH; CDR2 reads LQKENI. This CDR3 has 14 residues. DNA of the CDR3: TGTGCCAGCTCACAAGGGTTCACCTCCTACGAGCAGTACTTC. Protein: CASSQGFTSYEQYF.

This clone was observed a handful of times. Other DNA sequences in the sample encode the same CDR3. The V call is TRBV25-1, the J call TRBJ1-2, with D hard to call. Trimming removed 3 bases at V and 3 bases at J, with 8 bases between. The CDR3 is 13 amino acids. CDR1 and CDR2 from the germline V gene are MGHDK and SYGVNS. As DNA, the CDR3 is TGTGCCAGCAGTGAGGGCCGAGACTATGGCTACACCTTC. Protein sequence: CASSEGRDYGYTF.

V usage is TRBV6-5 and J usage is TRBJ2-4, with D hard to call. V shed 4 bases and J shed 8 bases, with 12 bases lying between them. CDR3 length: 13 amino acids. Germline values: CDR1 MNHEY, CDR2 SVGAGI. The CDR3 DNA reads TGTGCCAGCAGTTTGACGGCCACTGACATTCAGTACTTC. Its translation: CASSLTATDIQYF.

The chain joins TRBV7-3 to TRBJ1-4, with D maybe TRBD1 (5 bases). V lost 3 bases and J 2 bases, leaving 10 bases between the germline ends. The CDR3 has 15 residues. Per germline, CDR1 SGHTA and CDR2 FQGTGA. Written as DNA, the CDR3 is TGTGCCAGCAGCTTGACGGGACTGACTAATGAAAAACTGTTTTTT. It translates to CASSLTGLTNEKLFF.

This clone was found a few times. The chain links TRBV28 to TRBJ2-7; the match to TRBD2 covers 9 bases. The germline CDR1 and CDR2 sequences are MDHEN and SYDVKM. J lost 5 bases, V lost 10 bases, and 15 bases had no gene match. This CDR3 has 15 amino acids. In nucleotides, the CDR3 is TGTGCCATCGTACCCGGGGGAGCGGGAGGCCACGAGCAGTACTTC. Protein product: CAIVPGGAGGHEQYF.

The J gene is TRBJ1-1, the V gene TRBV2; D is perhaps TRBD1 (5 bases). Germline-derived CDR1 and CDR2 are SNHLY and FYNNEI. The CDR3 is 15 residues long. Trimming took off 2 bases at V and 0 bases at J, with 10 bases between the two ends. CDR3 loop: CASSEWGLLNTEAFF. The DNA for the CDR3 is TGTGCCAGCAGTGAATGGGGACTCTTGAACACTGAAGCTTTCTTT.

J is TRBJ2-1 and V is TRBV29-1, with 7 positions matching TRBD2. Germline V gives CDR1 SQVTM, CDR2 ANQGSEA. The trim removed 4 bases at V and 6 bases at J, leaving 9 bases unmatched. The length of the CDR3 is 14 residues. CDR3 residues: CSVGQAGFGNEQFF. CDR3 sequence (DNA): TGCAGCGTTGGTCAAGCGGGGTTTGGCAATGAGCAGTTCTTC.

A single count supports this clone. The genes are TRBV9 and TRBJ2-5; TRBD1 matches at 8 bases. The V gene's germline CDR1 is SGDLS and CDR2 YYNGEE. V gave up 3 bases and J gave up 1 base; unmatched junction bases: 2. The CDR3 consists of 14 residues. The CDR3: CASSAGTGQETQYF. CDR3 nucleotide sequence: TGTGCCAGCAGCGCCGGGACAGGCCAAGAGACCCAGTACTTC.

This clone was seen more than once but under ten times. The chain employs TRBV2 and TRBJ2-3, with 8 bases aligning to TRBD2. From germline, CDR1 is SNHLY and CDR2 FYNNEI. Trimming at V came to 7 bases and at J to 2 bases, leaving 11 bases not matched to a gene. The CDR3 has 16 amino acids. CDR3 sequence reads: CASTPGSGGYTDTQYF. The CDR3 bases are TGTGCCAGCACCCCGGGGAGCGGGGGCTACACAGATACGCAGTATTTT.

A few counts support this clone. The rearrangement joins TRBV19 to TRBJ2-5, with unresolved D. This CDR3 contains 14 residues. Trimming pared 3 bases from V and 3 bases from J, leaving 11 bases between. CDR1 is LNHDA and CDR2 is SQIVND in the germline V gene (reference sequence). CDR3 nucleotide sequence: TGTGCCAGTAGTATCGGAAGATTTGAAGAGACCCAGTACTTC. Protein: CASSIGRFEETQYF.

This clone was seen a few times. The V call is TRBV30, the J call TRBJ2-5; D tentatively reads TRBD1 or TRBD2 (5 bases each). CDR1 is GTSNPN, CDR2 SVGIG, per germline (reference sequence). The V end was cut by 5 bases, the J end by 2 bases, with 12 bases between. This CDR3 contains 13 residues. CDR3 sequence reads: CAWGRGVQETQYF. CDR3 DNA sequence: TGTGCCTGGGGGAGAGGGGTGCAAGAGACCCAGTACTTC.

Worth noting for this clone: The same CDR3 can be traced to other DNA sequences in this sample. The chain recombines TRBV28 with TRBJ1-2, with TRBD1 matching over 11 bases. The germline V gene has CDR1 MDHEN and CDR2 SYDVKM. This CDR3 has 13 residues. Trimming at V came to 5 bases and at J to 5 bases, leaving 1 base not matched to a gene. The CDR3, as DNA: TGTGCCAGCAGTGGGGACAGGGGGTATGGCTACACCTTC. As protein: CASSGDRGYGYTF.